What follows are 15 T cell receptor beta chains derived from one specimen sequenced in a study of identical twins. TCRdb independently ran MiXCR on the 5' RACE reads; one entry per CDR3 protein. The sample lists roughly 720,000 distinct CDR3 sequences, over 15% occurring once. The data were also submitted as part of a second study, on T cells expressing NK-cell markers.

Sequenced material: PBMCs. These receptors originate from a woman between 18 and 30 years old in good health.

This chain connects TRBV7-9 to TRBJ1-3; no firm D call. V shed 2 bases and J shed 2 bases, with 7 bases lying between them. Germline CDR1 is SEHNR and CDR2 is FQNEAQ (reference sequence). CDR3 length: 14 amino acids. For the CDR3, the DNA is TGTGCCAGCAGCTTAAGAGCTACTGGAAACACCATATATTTT. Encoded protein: CASSLRATGNTIYF.

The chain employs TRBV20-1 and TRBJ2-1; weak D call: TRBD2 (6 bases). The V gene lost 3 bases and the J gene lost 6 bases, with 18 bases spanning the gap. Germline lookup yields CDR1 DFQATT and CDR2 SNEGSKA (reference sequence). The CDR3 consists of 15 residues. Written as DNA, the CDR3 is TGCAGTGCTAGGTCACCGCTAGCGTCAAGCAATGAGCAGTTCTTC. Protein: CSARSPLASSNEQFF.

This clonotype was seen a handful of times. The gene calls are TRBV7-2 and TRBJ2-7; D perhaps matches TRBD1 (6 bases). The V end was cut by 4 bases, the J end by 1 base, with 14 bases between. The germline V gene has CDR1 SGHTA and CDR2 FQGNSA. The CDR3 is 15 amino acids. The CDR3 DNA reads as TGTGCCAGCAGCTCAGGACAGACTTATTCCTACGAGCAGTACTTC. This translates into CASSSGQTYSYEQYF.

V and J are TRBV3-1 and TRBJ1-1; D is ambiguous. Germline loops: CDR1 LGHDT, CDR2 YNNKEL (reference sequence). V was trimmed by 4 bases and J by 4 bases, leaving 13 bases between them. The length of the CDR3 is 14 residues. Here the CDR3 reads CASSLVGVATEAFF. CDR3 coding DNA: TGTGCCAGCAGCCTCGTGGGTGTGGCCACTGAAGCTTTCTTT.

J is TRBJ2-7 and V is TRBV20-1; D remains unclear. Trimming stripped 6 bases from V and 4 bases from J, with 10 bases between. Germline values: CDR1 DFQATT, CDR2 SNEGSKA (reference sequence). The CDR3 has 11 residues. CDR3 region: CSAHDGYEQYF. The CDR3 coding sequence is TGCAGTGCCCACGACGGGTACGAGCAGTACTTC.

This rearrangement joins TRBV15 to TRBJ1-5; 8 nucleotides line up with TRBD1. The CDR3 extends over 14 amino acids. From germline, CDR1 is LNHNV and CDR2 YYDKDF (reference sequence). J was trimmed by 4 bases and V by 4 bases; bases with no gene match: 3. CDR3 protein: CATSKTGGNQPQHF. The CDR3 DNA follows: TGTGCCACCAGCAAAACAGGGGGGAATCAGCCCCAGCATTTT.

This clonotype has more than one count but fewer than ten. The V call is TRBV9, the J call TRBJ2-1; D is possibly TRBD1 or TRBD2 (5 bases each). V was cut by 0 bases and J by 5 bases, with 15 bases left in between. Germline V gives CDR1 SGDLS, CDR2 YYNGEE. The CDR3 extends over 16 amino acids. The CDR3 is CASSVEPGPLNNEQFF. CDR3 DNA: TGTGCCAGCAGCGTAGAACCGGGACCCCTCAACAATGAGCAGTTCTTC. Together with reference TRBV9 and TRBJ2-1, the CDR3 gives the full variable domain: DSGVTQTPKHLITATGQRVTLRCSPRSGDLSVYWYQQSLDQGLQFLIQYYNGEERAKGNILERFSAQQFPDLHSELNLSSLELGDSALYFCASSVEPGPLNNEQFFGPGTRLTVL.

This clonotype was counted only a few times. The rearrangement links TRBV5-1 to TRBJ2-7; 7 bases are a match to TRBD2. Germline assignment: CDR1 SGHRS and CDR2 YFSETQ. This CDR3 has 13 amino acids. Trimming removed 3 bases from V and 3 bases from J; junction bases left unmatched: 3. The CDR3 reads CASSSGEGYEQYF. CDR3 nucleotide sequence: TGCGCCAGCAGCTCCGGGGAGGGCTACGAGCAGTACTTC.

The CDR3 sequence: CSEGQGGETQYF. The CDR3 DNA follows: TGCAGCGAGGGACAGGGAGGGGAGACCCAGTACTTC. The chain links TRBV29-1 to TRBJ2-5; 9 bases fit TRBD1. This CDR3 is built from 12 residues. V lost 7 bases to trimming and J lost 5 bases; unmatched junction nucleotides: 5. The germline gives CDR1 SQVTM, CDR2 ANQGSEA.

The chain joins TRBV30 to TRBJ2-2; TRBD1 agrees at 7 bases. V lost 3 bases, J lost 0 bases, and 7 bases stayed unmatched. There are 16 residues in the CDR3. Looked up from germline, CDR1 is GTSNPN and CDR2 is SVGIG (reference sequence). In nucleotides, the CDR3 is TGTGCCTGGAGGCCCCCGGGACAGACGAACACCGGGGAGCTGTTTTTT. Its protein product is CAWRPPGQTNTGELFF.

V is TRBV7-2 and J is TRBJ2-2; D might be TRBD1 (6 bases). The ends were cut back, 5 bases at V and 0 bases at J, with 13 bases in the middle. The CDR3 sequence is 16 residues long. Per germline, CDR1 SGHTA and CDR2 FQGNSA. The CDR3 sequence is CASSPIGQTNTGELFF. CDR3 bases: TGTGCCAGCAGCCCGATAGGACAGACGAACACCGGGGAGCTGTTTTTT.

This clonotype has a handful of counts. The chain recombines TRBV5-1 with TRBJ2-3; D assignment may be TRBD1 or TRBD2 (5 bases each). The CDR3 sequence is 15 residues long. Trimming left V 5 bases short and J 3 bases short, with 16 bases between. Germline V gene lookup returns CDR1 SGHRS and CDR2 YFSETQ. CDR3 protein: CASRPGPTFTDTQYF. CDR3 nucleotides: TGCGCCAGCAGGCCGGGACCGACTTTTACAGATACGCAGTATTTT.

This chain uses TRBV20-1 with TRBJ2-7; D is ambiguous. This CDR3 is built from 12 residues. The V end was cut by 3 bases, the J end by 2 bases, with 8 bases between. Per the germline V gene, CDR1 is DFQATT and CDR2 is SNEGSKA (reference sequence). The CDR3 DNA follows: TGCAGTGCTAGGGGAAATGCCTACGAGCAGTACTTC. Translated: CSARGNAYEQYF.

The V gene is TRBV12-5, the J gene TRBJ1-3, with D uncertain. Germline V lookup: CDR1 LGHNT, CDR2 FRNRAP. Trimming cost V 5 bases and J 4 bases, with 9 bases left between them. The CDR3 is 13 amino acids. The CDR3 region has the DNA TGTGCTAGTGGTCCACCCGACGGAAACACCATATATTTT. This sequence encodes CASGPPDGNTIYF.

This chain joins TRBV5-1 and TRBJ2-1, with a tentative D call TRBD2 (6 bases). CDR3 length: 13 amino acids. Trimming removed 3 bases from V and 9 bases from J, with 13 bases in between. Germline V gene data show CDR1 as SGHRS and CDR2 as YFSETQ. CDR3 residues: CASSSGERTEQFF. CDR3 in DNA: TGCGCCAGCAGCTCGGGGGAGCGGACTGAGCAGTTCTTC. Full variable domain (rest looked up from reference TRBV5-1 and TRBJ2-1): KAGVTQTPRYLIKTRGQQVTLSCSPISGHRSVSWYQQTPGQGLQFLFEYFSETQRNKGNFPGRFSGRQFSNSRSEMNVSTLELGDSALYLCASSSGERTEQFFGPGTRLTVL.